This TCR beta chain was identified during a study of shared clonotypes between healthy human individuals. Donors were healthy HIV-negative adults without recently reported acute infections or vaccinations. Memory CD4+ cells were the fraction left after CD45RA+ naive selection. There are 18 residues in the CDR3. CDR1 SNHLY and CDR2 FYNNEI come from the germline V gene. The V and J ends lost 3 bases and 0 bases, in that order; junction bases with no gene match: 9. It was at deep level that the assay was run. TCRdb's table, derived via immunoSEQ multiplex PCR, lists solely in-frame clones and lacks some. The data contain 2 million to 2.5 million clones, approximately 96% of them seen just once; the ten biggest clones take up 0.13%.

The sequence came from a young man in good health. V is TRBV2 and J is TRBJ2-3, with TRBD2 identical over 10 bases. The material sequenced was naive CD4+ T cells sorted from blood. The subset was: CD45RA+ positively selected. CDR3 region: CASSDSSGGGGSTDTQYF. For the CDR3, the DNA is TGTGCCAGCAGTGATTCTAGCGGGGGCGGGGGCAGCACAGATACGCAGTATTTT. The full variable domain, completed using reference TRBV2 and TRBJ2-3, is EPEVTQTPSHQVTQMGQEVILRCVPISNHLYFYWYRQILGQKVEFLVSFYNNEISEKSEIFDDQFSVERPDGSNFTLKIRSTKLEDSAMYFCASSDSSGGGGSTDTQYFGPGTRLTVL.